Following are 14 T cell receptor beta chains from one sample sequenced in a study of blood T cell repertoires in COVID-19. Assay used: immunoSEQ multiplex PCR; TCRdb lists only in-frame clones, some missing. The data show about 320,000 clones, around 90% seen once. The sample taken for sequencing was PBMCs or T cells enriched from blood (not recorded which). These receptors were collected from a man aged 55 to 70 who had recovered from COVID-19.

The rearrangement links TRBV24-1 to TRBJ2-5; 7 nucleotides align to TRBD1. Germline V lookup: CDR1 KGHDR, CDR2 SFDVKD. The CDR3 runs to 18 residues. Trimming took 6 bases from V and 2 from J; bases not matched to a gene: 17. The CDR3 region is CATSPYSHRQGQQETQYF. The CDR3 DNA reads as TGTGCCACCAGTCCTTATTCCCATCGGCAGGGACAGCAAGAGACCCAGTACTTC.

The chain combines TRBV5-1 with TRBJ1-1; D remains ambiguous. V lost 4 bases, J lost 3 bases, and 10 bases lay in between. The CDR3 sequence is 13 residues long. Per germline, CDR1 SGHRS and CDR2 YFSETQ. CDR3 DNA sequence: TGCGCCAGCAGCCCGGGTTGGGACACTGAAGCTTTCTTT. Its protein is CASSPGWDTEAFF.

V gene TRBV11-2 combines with J gene TRBJ2-5; possible D gene TRBD1, 6 bases. The CDR3 totals 13 residues. In germline, CDR1 is SGHAT, CDR2 FQNNGV. V was shortened by 3 bases and J by 5 bases, with 10 bases between the two germline ends. The CDR3 loop reads CASSLERGETQYF. The CDR3 DNA reads as TGTGCCAGCAGCTTGGAAAGGGGGGAGACCCAGTACTTC.

The chain recombines TRBV6-1 with TRBJ1-2, with 9 bases aligning to TRBD1. The CDR3 runs 15 residues. Trimming removed 2 bases from V and 4 bases from J; junction bases left unmatched: 5. Germline CDR1 and CDR2: MNHNS and SASEGT. The CDR3 bases are TGTGCCAGCAGTGAACGATGGACAGGGGCCTATGGCTACACCTTC. Its translation is CASSERWTGAYGYTF.

The CDR3 bases are TGTGCCAGCAGTGAACCTAGCGGGGTCACAGATACGCAGTATTTT. It is translated as CASSEPSGVTDTQYF. The rearrangement links TRBV6-1 to TRBJ2-3, with 9 bases that match TRBD2. Germline V gives CDR1 MNHNS, CDR2 SASEGT. This CDR3 region has 15 residues. V was pared by 2 bases and J by 2 bases, with 2 bases of the junction left unmatched.

V and J are TRBV15 and TRBJ1-3; D unclear. The CDR3 has 12 amino acids. Trimming cost V 1 base and J 4 bases, with 2 bases left between them. Germline V gene data show CDR1 as LNHNV and CDR2 as YYDKDF (reference sequence). In nucleotides, the CDR3 is TGTGCCACCAGCAGAGCGGGAAACACCATATATTTT. It is translated as CATSRAGNTIYF.

V usage is TRBV6-5 and J usage is TRBJ1-2; D unclear. The ends were cut back, 4 bases at V and 2 bases at J, with 14 bases in the middle. The CDR3 covers 15 residues. The germline gives CDR1 MNHEY, CDR2 SVGAGI. The CDR3 here is CASSFARSRNYGYTF. For the CDR3, the DNA is TGTGCCAGCAGTTTCGCGCGTTCGCGGAACTATGGCTACACCTTC.

The chain combines TRBV27 with TRBJ1-5; D call uncertain. Per germline, CDR1 MNHEY and CDR2 SMNVEV (reference sequence). Trimming removed 5 bases from V and 9 bases from J, with 14 bases in between. The CDR3 spans 13 residues. The CDR3 sequence: CASSATDLRPQHF. In nucleotides, the CDR3 is TGTGCCAGCAGTGCAACGGACTTGCGGCCCCAGCATTTT.

The rearrangement uses TRBV7-8 and TRBJ1-3; D is ambiguous. The CDR3 totals 17 residues. With 0 bases removed from V and 4 bases from J, the gap between germline ends came to 16 bases. The germline CDR1 and CDR2 sequences are SGHVS and FQNEAQ. This CDR3 is CASSLAPEPSRGNTIYF. As DNA, the CDR3 is TGTGCCAGCAGCTTAGCCCCCGAGCCATCTCGCGGAAACACCATATATTTT.

The rearrangement uses TRBV4-3 and TRBJ1-4, with D possibly TRBD1 on 5 matching bases. The V gene's germline CDR1 is LGHNA and CDR2 YSLEER. Trimming left V 1 base short and J 6 bases short, with 12 bases between. The CDR3 runs 15 residues. CDR3 loop: CASSQASGAYEKLFF. The CDR3 DNA reads TGCGCCAGCAGCCAAGCGAGTGGGGCTTATGAAAAACTGTTTTTT.

The chain carries TRBV29-1 and TRBJ1-1; D unresolved. With 4 bases removed from V and 0 bases from J, the gap between germline ends came to 6 bases. CDR3 size: 12 residues. The germline CDR1 and CDR2 sequences are SQVTM and ANQGSEA. The CDR3 DNA reads TGCAGCGTTGGAGGAATGAACACTGAAGCTTTCTTT. This sequence encodes CSVGGMNTEAFF.

CDR3 sequence: CAWNAVGGNQPQHF. In DNA form, the CDR3 reads TGTGCCTGGAACGCAGTGGGAGGCAATCAGCCCCAGCATTTT. The rearrangement joins TRBV30 to TRBJ1-5, with unresolved D. The CDR3 contains 14 residues. Deletions cut 4 bases from V and 2 bases from J, with 12 bases between. Germline V gene data show CDR1 as GTSNPN and CDR2 as SVGIG (reference sequence). The entire variable domain, with the rest obtained from reference TRBV30 and TRBJ1-5, is as follows: SQTIHQWPATLVQPVGSPLSLECTVEGTSNPNLYWYRQAAGRGLQLLFYSVGIGQISSEVPQNLSASRPQDRQFILSSKKLLLSDSGFYLCAWNAVGGNQPQHFGDGTRLSIL.

About this clone: This CDR3 is also generated by other DNA sequences in the sample. The V and J genes are TRBV5-1 and TRBJ1-4; perhaps TRBD1 as D (5 bases). V dropped 0 bases and J dropped 2 bases, with 8 bases sitting between them. The germline V gene has CDR1 SGHRS and CDR2 YFSETQ. CDR3 length equals 15 residues. The CDR3 is CASSLAGGTNEKLFF. Here the CDR3 DNA reads TGCGCCAGCAGCTTGGCCGGGGGTACTAATGAAAAACTGTTTTTT.

This sequence joins TRBV7-9 and TRBJ1-4, with TRBD1 as a possible D gene (5 bases). The V end was cut by 5 bases, the J end by 3 bases, with 13 bases between. The CDR3 is 15 residues long. Germline V gene lookup returns CDR1 SEHNR and CDR2 FQNEAQ (reference sequence). The CDR3 spells CASSRQFVSNEKLFF. CDR3 nucleotide sequence: TGTGCCAGCAGCCGACAGTTTGTGTCTAATGAAAAACTGTTTTTT.